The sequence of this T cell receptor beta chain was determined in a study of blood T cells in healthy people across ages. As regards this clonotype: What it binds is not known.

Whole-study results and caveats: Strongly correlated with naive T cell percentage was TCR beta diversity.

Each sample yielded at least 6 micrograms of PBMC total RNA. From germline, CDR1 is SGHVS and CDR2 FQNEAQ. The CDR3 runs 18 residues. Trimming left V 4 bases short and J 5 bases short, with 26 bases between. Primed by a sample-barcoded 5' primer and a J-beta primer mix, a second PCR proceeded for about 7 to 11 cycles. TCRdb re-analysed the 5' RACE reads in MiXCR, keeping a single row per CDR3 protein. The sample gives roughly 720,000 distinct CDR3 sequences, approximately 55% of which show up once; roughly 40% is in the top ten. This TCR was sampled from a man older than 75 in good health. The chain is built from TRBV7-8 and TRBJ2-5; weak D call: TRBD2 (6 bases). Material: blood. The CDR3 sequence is CASSSRYSLRERRETQYF. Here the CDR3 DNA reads TGTGCCAGCAGCTCTAGGTACTCCCTCCGGGAGCGGAGGGAGACCCAGTACTTC.